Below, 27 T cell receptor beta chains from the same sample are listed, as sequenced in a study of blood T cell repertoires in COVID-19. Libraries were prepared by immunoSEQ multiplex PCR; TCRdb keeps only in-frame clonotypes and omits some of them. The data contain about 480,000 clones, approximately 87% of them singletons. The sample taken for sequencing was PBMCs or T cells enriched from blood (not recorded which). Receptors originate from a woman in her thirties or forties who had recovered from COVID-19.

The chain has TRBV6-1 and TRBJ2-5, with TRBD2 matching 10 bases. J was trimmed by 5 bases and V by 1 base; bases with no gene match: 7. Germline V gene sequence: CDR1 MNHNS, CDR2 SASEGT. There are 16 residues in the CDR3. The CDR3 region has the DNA TGTGCCAGCAGTGAAGTCAGCGGGAGGGCCAGCGAGACCCAGTACTTC. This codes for CASSEVSGRASETQYF.

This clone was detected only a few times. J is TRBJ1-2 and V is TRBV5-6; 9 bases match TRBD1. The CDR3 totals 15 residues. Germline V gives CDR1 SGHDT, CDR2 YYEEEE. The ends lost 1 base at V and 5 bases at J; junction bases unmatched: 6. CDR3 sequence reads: CASSLFPDRGYGYTF. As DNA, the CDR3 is TGTGCCAGCAGCTTGTTTCCGGACAGGGGTTATGGCTACACCTTC.

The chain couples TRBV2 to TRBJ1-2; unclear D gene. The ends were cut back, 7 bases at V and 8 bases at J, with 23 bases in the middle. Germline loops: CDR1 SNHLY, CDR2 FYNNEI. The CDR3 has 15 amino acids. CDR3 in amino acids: CASTNLGLLWEGYTF. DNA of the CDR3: TGTGCCAGCACAAATCTAGGCCTCTTGTGGGAGGGCTACACCTTC.

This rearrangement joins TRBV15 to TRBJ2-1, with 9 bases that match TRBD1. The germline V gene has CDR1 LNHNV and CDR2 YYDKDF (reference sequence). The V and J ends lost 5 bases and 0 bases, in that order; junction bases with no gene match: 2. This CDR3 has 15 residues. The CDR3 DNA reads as TGTGCCACCAGCCCGGACAGGGGCTCCTACAATGAGCAGTTCTTC. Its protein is CATSPDRGSYNEQFF.

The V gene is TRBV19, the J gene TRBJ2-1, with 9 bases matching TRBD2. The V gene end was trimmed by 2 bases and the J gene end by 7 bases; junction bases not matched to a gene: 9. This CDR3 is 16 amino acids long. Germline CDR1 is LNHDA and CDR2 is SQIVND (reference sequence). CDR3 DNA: TGTGCCAGTAGTATAAGGGAGGCGGGAGGGATGAATGAGCAGTTCTTC. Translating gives CASSIREAGGMNEQFF.

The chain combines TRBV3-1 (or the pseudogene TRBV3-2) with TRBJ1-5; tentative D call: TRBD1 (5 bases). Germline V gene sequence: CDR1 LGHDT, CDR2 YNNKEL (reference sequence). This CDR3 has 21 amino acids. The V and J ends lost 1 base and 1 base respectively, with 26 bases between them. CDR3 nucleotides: TGTGCCAGCAGCCAAGGGGCCCTCTTGGGACGGGGGACGGGAAGCAATCAGCCCCAGCATTTT. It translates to CASSQGALLGRGTGSNQPQHF.

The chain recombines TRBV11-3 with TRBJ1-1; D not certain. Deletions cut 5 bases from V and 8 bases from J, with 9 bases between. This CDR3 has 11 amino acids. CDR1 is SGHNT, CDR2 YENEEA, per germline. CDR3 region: CASSRRGEAFF. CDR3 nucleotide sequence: TGTGCCAGCAGCCGCCGCGGGGAAGCTTTCTTT.

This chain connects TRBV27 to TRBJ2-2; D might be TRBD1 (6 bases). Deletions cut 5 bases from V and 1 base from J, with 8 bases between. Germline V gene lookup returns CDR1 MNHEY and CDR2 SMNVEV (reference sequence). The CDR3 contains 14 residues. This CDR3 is CASSPDRNTGELFF. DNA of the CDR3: TGTGCCAGCAGTCCGGACAGGAACACCGGGGAGCTGTTTTTT.

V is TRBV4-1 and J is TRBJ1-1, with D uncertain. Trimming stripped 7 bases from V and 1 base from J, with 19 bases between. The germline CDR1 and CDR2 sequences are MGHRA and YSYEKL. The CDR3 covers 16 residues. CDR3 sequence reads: CASTGTIRRGNTEAFF. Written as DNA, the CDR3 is TGCGCCAGCACTGGTACGATCCGTCGGGGGAACACTGAAGCTTTCTTT.

CDR3 DNA: TGTGCCAGCAGTGCGGCCAGGGGGAGGTCGACGAACACTGAAGCTTTCTTT. Amino acids: CASSAARGRSTNTEAFF. This chain links TRBV27 with TRBJ1-1; TRBD1 matches 7 bases. The CDR3 consists of 17 residues. Germline values: CDR1 MNHEY, CDR2 SMNVEV (reference sequence). V was pared by 5 bases and J by 1 base, with 13 bases of the junction left unmatched.

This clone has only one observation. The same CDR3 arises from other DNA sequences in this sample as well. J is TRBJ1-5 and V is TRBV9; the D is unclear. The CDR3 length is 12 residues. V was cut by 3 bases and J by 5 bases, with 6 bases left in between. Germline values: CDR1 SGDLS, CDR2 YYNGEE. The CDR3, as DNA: TGTGCCAGCAGCGCCGGAGATCAGCCCCAGCATTTT. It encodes CASSAGDQPQHF. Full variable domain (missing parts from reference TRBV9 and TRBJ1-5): DSGVTQTPKHLITATGQRVTLRCSPRSGDLSVYWYQQSLDQGLQFLIQYYNGEERAKGNILERFSAQQFPDLHSELNLSSLELGDSALYFCASSAGDQPQHFGDGTRLSIL.

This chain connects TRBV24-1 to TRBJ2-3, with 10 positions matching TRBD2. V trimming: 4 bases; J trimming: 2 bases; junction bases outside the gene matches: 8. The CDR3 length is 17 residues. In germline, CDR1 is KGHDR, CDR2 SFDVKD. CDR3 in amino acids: CATSETGTSASTDTQYF. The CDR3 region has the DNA TGTGCCACCAGTGAAACCGGGACTAGCGCCTCCACAGATACGCAGTATTTT.

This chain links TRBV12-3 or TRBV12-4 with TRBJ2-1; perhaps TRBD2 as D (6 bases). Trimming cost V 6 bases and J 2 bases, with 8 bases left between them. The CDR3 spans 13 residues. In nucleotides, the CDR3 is TGTGCCAGCAGCGGGAGCCCCTACAATGAGCAGTTCTTC. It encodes CASSGSPYNEQFF.

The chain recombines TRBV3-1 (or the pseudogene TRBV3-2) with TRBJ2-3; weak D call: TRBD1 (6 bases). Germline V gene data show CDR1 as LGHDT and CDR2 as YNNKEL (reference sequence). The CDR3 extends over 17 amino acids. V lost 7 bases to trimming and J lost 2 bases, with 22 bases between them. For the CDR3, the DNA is TGTGCCAGCATCGCAGAGCAGGGGTATGTCCCCACAGATACGCAGTATTTT. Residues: CASIAEQGYVPTDTQYF.

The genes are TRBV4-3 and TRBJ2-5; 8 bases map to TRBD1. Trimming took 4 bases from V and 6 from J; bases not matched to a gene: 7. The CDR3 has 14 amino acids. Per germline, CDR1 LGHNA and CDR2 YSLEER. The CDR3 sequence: CASSPQTGEQTQYF. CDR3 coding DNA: TGCGCCAGCAGCCCCCAGACAGGGGAACAGACCCAGTACTTC.

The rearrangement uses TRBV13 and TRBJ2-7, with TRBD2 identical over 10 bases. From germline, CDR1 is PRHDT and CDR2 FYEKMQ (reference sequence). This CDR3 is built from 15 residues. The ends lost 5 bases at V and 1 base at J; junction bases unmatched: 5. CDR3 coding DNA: TGTGCCAGCAGCACCCCAGCGGGAGGGTCCTACGAGCAGTACTTC. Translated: CASSTPAGGSYEQYF.

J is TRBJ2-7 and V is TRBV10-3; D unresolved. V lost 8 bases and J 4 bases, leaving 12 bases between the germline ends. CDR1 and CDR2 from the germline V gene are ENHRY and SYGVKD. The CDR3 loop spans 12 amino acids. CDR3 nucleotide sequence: TGTGCCATCTCTGACCCAGGTTACGAGCAGTACTTC. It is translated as CAISDPGYEQYF.

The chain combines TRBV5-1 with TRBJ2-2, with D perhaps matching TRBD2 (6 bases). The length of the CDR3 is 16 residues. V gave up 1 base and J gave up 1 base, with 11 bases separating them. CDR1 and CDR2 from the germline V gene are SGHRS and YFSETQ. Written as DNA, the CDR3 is TGCGCCAGCAGCTTGTTGGCGGGAAGGAACACCGGGGAGCTGTTTTTT. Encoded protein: CASSLLAGRNTGELFF.

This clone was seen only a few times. This chain's CDR3 is CASSSSRYDTQYF. The DNA of the CDR3 is TGTGCCAGCAGCTCGTCTCGGTACGATACGCAGTATTTT. This chain uses TRBV7-2 with TRBJ2-3; no definite D call. The CDR3 runs to 13 residues. From germline, CDR1 is SGHTA and CDR2 FQGNSA. Trimming removed 4 bases from V and 6 bases from J, with 11 bases in between.

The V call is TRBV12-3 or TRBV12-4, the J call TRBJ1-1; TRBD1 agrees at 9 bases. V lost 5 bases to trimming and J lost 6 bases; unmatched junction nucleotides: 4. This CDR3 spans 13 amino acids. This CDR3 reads CASSPGQGSEAFF. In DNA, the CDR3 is TGTGCCAGCAGTCCGGGACAGGGATCTGAAGCTTTCTTT.

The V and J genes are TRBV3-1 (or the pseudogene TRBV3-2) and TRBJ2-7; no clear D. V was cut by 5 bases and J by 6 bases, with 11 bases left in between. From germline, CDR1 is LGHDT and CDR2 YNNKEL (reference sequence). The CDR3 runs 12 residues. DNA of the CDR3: TGTGCCAGCAGCATTACTTTAAGCGAGCAGTACTTC. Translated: CASSITLSEQYF.

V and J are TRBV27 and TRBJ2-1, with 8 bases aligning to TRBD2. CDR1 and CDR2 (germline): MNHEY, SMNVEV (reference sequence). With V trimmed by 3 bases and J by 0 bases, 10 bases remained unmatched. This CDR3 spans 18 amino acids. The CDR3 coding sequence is TGTGCCAGCAGTTTCGGGGGGGTTGGGCGAAGCTCCTACAATGAGCAGTTCTTC. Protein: CASSFGGVGRSSYNEQFF.

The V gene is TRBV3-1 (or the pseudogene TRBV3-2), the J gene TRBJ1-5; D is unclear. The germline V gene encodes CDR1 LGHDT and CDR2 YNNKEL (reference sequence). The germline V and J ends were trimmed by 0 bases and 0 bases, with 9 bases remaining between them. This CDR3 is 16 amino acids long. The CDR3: CASSQDSVYSNQPQHF. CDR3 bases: TGTGCCAGCAGCCAAGATAGCGTCTATAGCAATCAGCCCCAGCATTTT.

This CDR3 reads CASTPGGRLSAGETQYF. CDR3 in DNA: TGTGCCAGCACCCCCGGTGGCAGGCTGAGCGCGGGGGAGACCCAGTACTTC. V usage is TRBV6-2 or TRBV6-3 and J usage is TRBJ2-5; possibly TRBD2 for D (6 bases). The CDR3 runs 17 residues. V was trimmed by 7 bases and J by 5 bases, leaving 26 bases between them. Germline V gene data show CDR1 as MNHEY and CDR2 as SVGEGT.

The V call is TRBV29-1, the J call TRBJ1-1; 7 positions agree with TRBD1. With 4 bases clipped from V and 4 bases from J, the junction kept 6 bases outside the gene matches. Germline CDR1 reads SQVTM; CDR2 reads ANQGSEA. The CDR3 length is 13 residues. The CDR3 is CSVGQGGPTEAFF. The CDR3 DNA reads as TGCAGCGTTGGGCAAGGGGGCCCCACTGAAGCTTTCTTT.

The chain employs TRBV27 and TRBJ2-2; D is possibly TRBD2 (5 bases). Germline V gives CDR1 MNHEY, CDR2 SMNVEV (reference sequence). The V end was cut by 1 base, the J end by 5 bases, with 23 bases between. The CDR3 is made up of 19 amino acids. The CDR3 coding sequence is TGTGCCAGCAGTTTATTGCCCCTAACCCCCGGGCGCGGGACCGGGGAGCTGTTTTTT. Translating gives CASSLLPLTPGRGTGELFF.

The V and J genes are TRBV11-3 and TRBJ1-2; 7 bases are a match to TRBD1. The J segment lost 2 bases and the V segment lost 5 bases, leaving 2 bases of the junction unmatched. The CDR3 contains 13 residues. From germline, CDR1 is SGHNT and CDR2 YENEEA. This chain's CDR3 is CASSPDRNYGYTF. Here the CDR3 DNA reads TGTGCCAGCAGCCCGGACAGGAACTATGGCTACACCTTC.